The count of the clone carrying this T cell receptor (beta chain) is one. This sample is drawn from a study of blood T cell repertoires in COVID-19. The table came from immunoSEQ multiplex PCR; TCRdb's copy has only in-frame clones and leaves some out. The sample consists of 310,000 or so clones, roughly 85% of them appearing once. This TCR derives from a woman aged 25 to 45 who had recovered from COVID-19. The sample was PBMCs or T cells enriched from blood (not recorded which).

CDR3: CASSPRQGLLYGYTF. In nucleotides, the CDR3 is TGTGCCAGCAGCCCTAGACAGGGGCTCCTCTATGGCTACACCTTC. This rearrangement joins TRBV5-4 to TRBJ1-2, with 8 bases lining up with TRBD1. The CDR3 has 15 amino acids. With 4 bases clipped from V and 4 bases from J, the junction kept 9 bases outside the gene matches. Germline V CDR1 and CDR2: SGHNT, YYREEE (reference sequence).